The rows below give T cell receptor beta chains drawn from one sample of a study of cytomegalovirus exposure and HLA in healthy donors. Repertoires were generated with immunoSEQ multiplex PCR, while TCRdb's copy carries only in-frame clones and drops some. The table lists 130,000 to 150,000 clones. The sequenced sample consisted of PBMCs. The receptors derive from a middle-aged man in good health and CMV-seronegative. CDR3s include the opening cysteine and the closing phenylalanine or tryptophan. The D gene is left open where the match is weak.

j_call,d_call,v_call,cdr3_aa,cdr3_nt
TRBJ2-7,.,TRBV6-5,CASSLTATSYEQYF,TGTGCCAGCAGTTTAACAGCAACGTCCTACGAGCAGTACTTC
TRBJ2-5,TRBD1,TRBV7-2,CASSLQGAQETQYF,TGTGCCAGCAGCTTACAGGGGGCCCAAGAGACCCAGTACTTC
TRBJ1-4,TRBD1,TRBV27,CASSPSRGGLNEKLFF,TGTGCCAGCAGTCCATCCCGAGGGGGCCTAAATGAAAAACTGTTTTTT
TRBJ1-2,.,TRBV7-2,CASSSPTAYYGYTF,TGTGCCAGCAGCTCACCGACAGCATACTATGGCTACACCTTC
TRBJ2-3,TRBD2,TRBV5-1,CASSRRGTSKNTQYF,TGCGCCAGCAGCCGGAGAGGGACTAGTAAAAATACGCAGTATTTT
TRBJ2-7,.,TRBV7-9,CASSPSSYEQYF,TGTGCCAGCAGCCCTAGTTCCTACGAGCAGTACTTC
TRBJ1-3,TRBD1,TRBV13,CASRRGQGRGNTIYF,TGTGCCAGCAGGCGGGGACAGGGCCGGGGAAACACCATATATTTT
TRBJ2-6,TRBD2,TRBV4-2,CASSQPGTTSGANVLTF,TGTGCCAGCAGCCAGCCCGGGACTACCTCTGGGGCCAACGTCCTGACTTTC
TRBJ2-7,TRBD1,TRBV14,CASSQWTGGGEQYF,TGTGCCAGCAGCCAATGGACAGGGGGGGGCGAGCAGTACTTC
TRBJ2-5,TRBD2,TRBV6-5,CASRPSGGGQETQYF,TGTGCCAGCAGACCCAGCGGGGGCGGTCAAGAGACCCAGTACTTC
TRBJ1-1,.,TRBV19,CASSIAAQGSTEAFF,TGTGCCAGTAGTATAGCTGCACAGGGCTCCACTGAAGCTTTCTTT
TRBJ1-5,.,TRBV6-6,CASSTYPTGLDQPQHF,TGTGCCAGCAGCACCTACCCCACAGGGCTGGATCAGCCCCAGCATTTT
TRBJ1-1,.,TRBV5-4,CASSVLNGRTEAFF,TGTGCCAGCAGCGTCTTAAATGGGCGTACTGAAGCTTTCTTT
TRBJ2-5,.,TRBV11-2,CASSLGVAIGQYF,TGTGCCAGCAGCTTAGGGGTAGCTATCGGGCAGTACTTC
TRBJ2-1,TRBD2,TRBV25-1,CASSSSGGAEYNEQFF,TGTGCCAGCAGTTCTTCCGGGGGGGCTGAATACAATGAGCAGTTCTTC
TRBJ2-7,TRBD2,TRBV25-1,CASRGGISSYERYF,TGTGCCAGCAGGGGGGGGATAAGCTCCTACGAGCGGTACTTC
TRBJ2-3,.,TRBV5-1,CASSSDSSSTDTQYF,TGCGCCAGCAGCTCTGACAGCTCTAGCACAGATACGCAGTATTTT
TRBJ1-1,.,TRBV19,CASSTSRGTEAFF,TGTGCCAGTAGTACATCGAGAGGGACTGAAGCTTTCTTT
TRBJ1-3,TRBD1,TRBV7-2,CASRSGQTFSGNTIYF,TGTGCCAGCAGGTCGGGACAGACTTTCTCTGGAAACACCATATATTTT
TRBJ1-1,TRBD1,TRBV29-1,CSVRTGLNTEAFF,TGCAGCGTAAGGACAGGGCTGAACACTGAAGCTTTCTTT
TRBJ2-7,TRBD1,TRBV15,CATSKSGTGGYEQYF,TGTGCCACCAGCAAATCCGGGACAGGGGGCTACGAGCAGTACTTC
TRBJ2-7,TRBD1,TRBV4-3,CASSQDRQGVREQYF,TGCGCCAGCAGCCAAGATAGGCAGGGGGTCCGCGAGCAGTACTTC
TRBJ1-6,TRBD1,TRBV18,CASSKGTGGSPLHF,TGTGCCAGCTCAAAGGGGACAGGGGGCTCACCCCTCCACTTT
TRBJ1-1,.,TRBV7-2,CASSFSRNTEAFF,TGTGCCAGCAGCTTTTCCAGGAACACTGAAGCTTTCTTT
TRBJ2-7,.,TRBV4-3,CASSKETGALVQYF,TGCGCCAGCAGCAAAGAAACGGGAGCTTTGGTACAGTACTTC
TRBJ2-3,TRBD2,TRBV11-2,CASSPPGGPRDTQYF,TGTGCCAGCAGCCCTCCGGGGGGGCCAAGGGATACGCAGTATTTT
TRBJ2-7,TRBD2,TRBV18,CASSPRGGIDEQYF,TGTGCCAGCTCACCACGGGGAGGGATTGACGAGCAGTACTTC
TRBJ2-7,TRBD2,TRBV9,CASSVEVGGDEQYF,TGTGCCAGCAGCGTAGAGGTGGGGGGGGACGAGCAGTACTTC
TRBJ2-5,TRBD1,TRBV9,CASSDRGRGEETQYF,TGTGCCAGCAGCGACAGGGGGCGGGGAGAAGAGACCCAGTACTTC
TRBJ1-1,.,TRBV5-6,CASSLRRLNTEAFF,TGTGCCAGCAGCTTGAGGCGGTTAAACACTGAAGCTTTCTTT
TRBJ2-6,.,TRBV7-9,CASFSGSPSGANVLTF,TGTGCCAGCTTCAGCGGTTCCCCCTCTGGGGCCAACGTCCTGACTTTC
TRBJ1-1,TRBD1,TRBV5-8,CASSLGPTGATGEAFF,TGTGCCAGCAGCTTGGGTCCGACAGGGGCTACCGGGGAAGCTTTCTTT
TRBJ2-7,TRBD1,TRBV19,CASSIGTGGSYEQYF,TGTGCCAGTAGTATAGGGACAGGGGGCTCCTACGAGCAGTACTTC
TRBJ2-5,TRBD2,TRBV11-1,CASSFRDSGGTQYF,TGTGCCAGCAGCTTTCGAGATAGCGGGGGGACCCAGTACTTC
TRBJ1-5,.,TRBV5-1,CASSLEGGRNQPQHF,TGCGCCAGCAGCTTGGAAGGAGGGAGGAATCAGCCCCAGCATTTT
TRBJ1-1,.,TRBV27,CASRIPDRPNTEAFF,TGTGCCAGCAGAATCCCGGACAGACCTAACACTGAAGCTTTCTTT
TRBJ1-2,.,TRBV7-2,CASSSWTVYNGYTF,TGTGCCAGCAGCTCTTGGACTGTCTATAATGGCTACACCTTC
TRBJ2-7,TRBD1,TRBV2,CASSSGQGANEQYF,TGTGCCAGCAGTTCGGGACAGGGGGCCAACGAGCAGTACTTC